This TCR beta chain was obtained from a study of siplizumab effects on memory and regulatory T cells. This clone was recorded only once. The CDR3 extends over 14 amino acids. V dropped 4 bases and J dropped 0 bases, with 11 bases sitting between them. CDR1 and CDR2 from the germline V gene are SGDLS and YYNGEE. This table comes from immunoSEQ multiplex PCR, and its TCRdb copy is limited to in-frame clones, with some not included. The data contain 90,000 to 95,000 clones, approximately 93% of them singletons. The chain uses TRBV9 and TRBJ2-7, with TRBD1 as a possible D gene (5 bases). Material for sequencing was CD8+ T cells sorted from blood. The receptor was derived from a human donor in good health. CDR3 DNA: TGTGCCAGCAGCCCCCCCGACAGCTCCTACGAGCAGTACTTC. It translates to CASSPPDSSYEQYF.